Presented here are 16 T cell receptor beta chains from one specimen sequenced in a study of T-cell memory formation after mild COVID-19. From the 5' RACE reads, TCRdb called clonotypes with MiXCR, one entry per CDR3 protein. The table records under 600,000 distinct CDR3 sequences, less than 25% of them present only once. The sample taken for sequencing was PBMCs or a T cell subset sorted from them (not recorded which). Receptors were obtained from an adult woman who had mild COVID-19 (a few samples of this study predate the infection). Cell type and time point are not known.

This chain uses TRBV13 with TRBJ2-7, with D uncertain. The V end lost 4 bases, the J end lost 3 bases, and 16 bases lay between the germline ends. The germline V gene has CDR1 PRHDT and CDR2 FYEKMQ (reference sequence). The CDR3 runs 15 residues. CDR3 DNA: TGTGCCAGCAGCTATACTGGCTATGGAAGCTACGAGCAGTACTTC. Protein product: CASSYTGYGSYEQYF.

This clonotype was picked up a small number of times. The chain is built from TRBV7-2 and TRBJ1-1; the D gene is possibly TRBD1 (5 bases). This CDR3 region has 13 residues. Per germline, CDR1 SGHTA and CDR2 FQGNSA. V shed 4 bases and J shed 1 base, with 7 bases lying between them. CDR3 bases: TGTGCCAGCAGCTGGACATCGAACACTGAAGCTTTCTTT. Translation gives CASSWTSNTEAFF.

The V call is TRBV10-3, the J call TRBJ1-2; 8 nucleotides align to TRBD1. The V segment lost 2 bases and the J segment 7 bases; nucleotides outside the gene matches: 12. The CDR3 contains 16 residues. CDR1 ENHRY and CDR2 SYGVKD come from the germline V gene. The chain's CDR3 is CAISEPLGQGRGGYTF. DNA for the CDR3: TGTGCCATCAGTGAGCCCCTTGGACAGGGTAGAGGTGGCTACACCTTC.

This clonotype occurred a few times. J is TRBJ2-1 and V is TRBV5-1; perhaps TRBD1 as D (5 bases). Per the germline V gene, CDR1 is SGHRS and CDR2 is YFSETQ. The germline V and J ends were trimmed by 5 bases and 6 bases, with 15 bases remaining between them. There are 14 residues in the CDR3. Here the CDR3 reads CASSRQGSGNEQFF. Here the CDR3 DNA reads TGCGCCAGCAGTCGTCAGGGATCTGGCAATGAGCAGTTCTTC.

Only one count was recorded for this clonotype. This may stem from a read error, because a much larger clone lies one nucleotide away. The CDR3 reads CARSHPGLAGDTGELFF. The CDR3 region has the DNA TGTGCCAGAAGCCACCCGGGACTAGCGGGAGACACCGGGGAGCTGTTTTTT. The V gene is TRBV14, the J gene TRBJ2-2, with 14 bases fitting TRBD2. The V gene's germline CDR1 is SGHDN and CDR2 FVKESK. This CDR3 is built from 17 residues.

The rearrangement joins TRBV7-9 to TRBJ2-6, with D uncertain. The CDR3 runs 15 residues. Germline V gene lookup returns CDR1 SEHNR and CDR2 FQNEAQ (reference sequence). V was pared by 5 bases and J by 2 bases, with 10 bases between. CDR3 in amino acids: CASSRDTPGANVLTF. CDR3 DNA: TGTGCCAGCAGCCGAGATACCCCTGGGGCCAACGTCCTGACTTTC.

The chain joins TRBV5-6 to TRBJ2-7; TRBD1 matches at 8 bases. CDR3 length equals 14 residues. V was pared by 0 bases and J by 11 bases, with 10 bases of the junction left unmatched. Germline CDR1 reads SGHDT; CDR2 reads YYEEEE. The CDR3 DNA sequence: TGTGCCAGCAGCTTGGGGACAGGGTCATATCGAGAGTACTTC. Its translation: CASSLGTGSYREYF.

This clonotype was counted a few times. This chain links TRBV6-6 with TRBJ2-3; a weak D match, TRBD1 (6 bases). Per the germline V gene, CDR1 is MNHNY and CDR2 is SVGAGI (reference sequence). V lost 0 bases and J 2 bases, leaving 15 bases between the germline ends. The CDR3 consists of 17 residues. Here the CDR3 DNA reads TGTGCCAGCAGTTACTCAACAGGGTGGAGGACCACAGATACGCAGTATTTT. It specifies CASSYSTGWRTTDTQYF.

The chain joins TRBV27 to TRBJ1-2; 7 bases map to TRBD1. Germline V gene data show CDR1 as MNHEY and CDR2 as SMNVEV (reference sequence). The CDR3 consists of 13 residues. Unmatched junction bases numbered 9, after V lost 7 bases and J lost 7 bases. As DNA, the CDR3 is TGTGCCAGCAATAGCCCAGGGGGGGGTGGCTACACCTTC. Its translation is CASNSPGGGGYTF.

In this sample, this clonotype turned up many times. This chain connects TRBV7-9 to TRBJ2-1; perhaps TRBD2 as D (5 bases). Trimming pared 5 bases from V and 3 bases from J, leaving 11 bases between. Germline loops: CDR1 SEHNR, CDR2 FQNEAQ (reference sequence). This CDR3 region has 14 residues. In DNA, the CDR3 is TGTGCCAGCAGCCGAGCGGAGCTCTACAATGAGCAGTTCTTC. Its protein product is CASSRAELYNEQFF. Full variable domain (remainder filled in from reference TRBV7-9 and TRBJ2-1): DTGVSQNPRHKITKRGQNVTFRCDPISEHNRLYWYRQTLGQGPEFLTYFQNEAQLEKSRLLSDRFSAERPKGSFSTLEIQRTEQGDSAMYLCASSRAELYNEQFFGPGTRLTVL.

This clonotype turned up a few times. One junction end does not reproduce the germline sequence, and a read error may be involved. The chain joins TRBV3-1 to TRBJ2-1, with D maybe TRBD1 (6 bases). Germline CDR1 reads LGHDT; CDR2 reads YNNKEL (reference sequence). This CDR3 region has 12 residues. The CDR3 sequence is CASSQEGGPRDF. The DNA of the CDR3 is TGTGCCAGCAGCCAAGAAGGGGGACCTCGGGACTTC.

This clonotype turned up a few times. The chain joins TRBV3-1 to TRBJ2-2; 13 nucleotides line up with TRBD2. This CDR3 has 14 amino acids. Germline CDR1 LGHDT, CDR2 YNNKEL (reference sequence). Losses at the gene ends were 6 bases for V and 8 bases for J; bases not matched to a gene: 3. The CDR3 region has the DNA TGTGCCAGCAGACGGACTAGCGGGGGTGGGGAGCTGTTTTTT. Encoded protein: CASRRTSGGGELFF.

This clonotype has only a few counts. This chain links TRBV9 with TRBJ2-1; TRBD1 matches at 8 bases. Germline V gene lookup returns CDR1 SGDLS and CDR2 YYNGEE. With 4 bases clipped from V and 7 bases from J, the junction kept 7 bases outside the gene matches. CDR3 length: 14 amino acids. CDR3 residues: CASSPQGAGNEQFF. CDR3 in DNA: TGTGCCAGCAGCCCTCAGGGGGCCGGGAATGAGCAGTTCTTC.

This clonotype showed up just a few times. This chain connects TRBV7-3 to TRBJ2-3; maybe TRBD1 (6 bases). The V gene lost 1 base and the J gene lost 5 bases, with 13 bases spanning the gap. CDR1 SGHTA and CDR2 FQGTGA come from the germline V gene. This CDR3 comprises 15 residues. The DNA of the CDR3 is TGTGCCAGCAGCTTAATCAGGGGAAAAAGAGATACGCAGTATTTT. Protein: CASSLIRGKRDTQYF.

The CDR3 DNA reads TGTGCCAGCAGCTTATCGGGACAGCACACTGAAGCTTTCTTT. This sequence encodes CASSLSGQHTEAFF. The V and J genes are TRBV7-2 and TRBJ1-1, with 7 positions matching TRBD1. Losses at the gene ends were 2 bases for V and 3 bases for J; bases not matched to a gene: 3. This CDR3 is 14 amino acids long. Germline CDR1 reads SGHTA; CDR2 reads FQGNSA.

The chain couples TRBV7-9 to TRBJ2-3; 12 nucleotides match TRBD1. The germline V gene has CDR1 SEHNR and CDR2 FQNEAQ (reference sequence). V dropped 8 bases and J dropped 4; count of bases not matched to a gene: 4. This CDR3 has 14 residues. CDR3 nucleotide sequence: TGTGCCAGCGAGGGACAGGGGGCCCCAGATACGCAGTATTTT. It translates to CASEGQGAPDTQYF. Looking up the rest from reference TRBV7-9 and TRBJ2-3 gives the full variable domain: DTGVSQNPRHKITKRGQNVTFRCDPISEHNRLYWYRQTLGQGPEFLTYFQNEAQLEKSRLLSDRFSAERPKGSFSTLEIQRTEQGDSAMYLCASEGQGAPDTQYFGPGTRLTVL.